One and the same sample provided the 29 T cell receptor beta chains below, sequenced in a study of T cells after yellow fever vaccination. Using its own MiXCR run on the 5' RACE reads, TCRdb lists one record per CDR3 protein. This sample has under 550,000 distinct CDR3 sequences, with around a fifth found just once. The sequenced sample was PBMCs, obtained approximately 20 days after the first yellow fever vaccination. All receptors come from a man younger than 30 who received the YFV17D yellow fever vaccine.

V gene TRBV2 combines with J gene TRBJ1-5, with D unresolved. This CDR3 has 15 residues. Deletions cut 5 bases from V and 1 base from J, with 12 bases between. CDR1 is SNHLY and CDR2 is FYNNEI in the germline V gene. This CDR3 reads CASSRVEVSNQPQHF. DNA for the CDR3: TGTGCCAGCAGTCGGGTAGAAGTGAGCAATCAGCCCCAGCATTTT.

DNA of the CDR3: TGTGCCAGCGTTGAACCGGGACAGGGGGCGGATGGCTACACCTTC. This sequence encodes CASVEPGQGADGYTF. This chain links TRBV7-9 with TRBJ1-2; 12 nucleotides agree with TRBD1. CDR1 and CDR2 from the germline V gene are SEHNR and FQNEAQ (reference sequence). Trimming took 8 bases from V and 6 from J; bases not matched to a gene: 10. There are 15 residues in the CDR3.

This clonotype has just a few counts. The chain combines TRBV18 with TRBJ2-2; 9 nucleotides line up with TRBD1. The CDR3 extends over 16 amino acids. V lost 2 bases to trimming and J lost 4 bases; unmatched junction nucleotides: 5. Germline values: CDR1 KGHSH, CDR2 LQKENI. In nucleotides, the CDR3 is TGTGCCAGCTCACCAGTGGGACAGGGCAGCACCGGGGAGCTGTTTTTT. It translates to CASSPVGQGSTGELFF. Variable domain in full (rest from reference TRBV18 and TRBJ2-2): NAGVMQNPRHLVRRRGQEARLRCSPMKGHSHVYWYRQLPEEGLKFMVYLQKENIIDESGMPKERFSAEFPKEGPSILRIQQVVRGDSAAYFCASSPVGQGSTGELFFGEGSRLTVL.

The chain recombines TRBV18 with TRBJ2-7; 8 bases line up with TRBD1. Germline loops: CDR1 KGHSH, CDR2 LQKENI. V lost 2 bases, J lost 6 bases, and 6 bases stayed unmatched. The CDR3 has 14 residues. The DNA of the CDR3 is TGTGCCAGCTCACCAAAGGCCAGGGGGCGCGAGCAGTACGTC. Its protein product is CASSPKARGREQYV.

This clonotype has at least ten counts. The chain's CDR3 is CASRSLAGGETQYF. The CDR3 coding sequence is TGTGCCAGCAGGTCACTAGCGGGCGGGGAGACCCAGTACTTC. The J gene is TRBJ2-5, the V gene TRBV11-2, with TRBD2 matching 9 bases. This CDR3 has 14 residues. Germline trimming cut 6 bases from V and 5 bases from J; bases unmatched to any gene: 7. From germline, CDR1 is SGHAT and CDR2 FQNNGV.

This clonotype occurred a few times. The chain uses TRBV4-3 and TRBJ2-2, with 12 bases that match TRBD2. The CDR3 is 15 amino acids. In germline, CDR1 is LGHNA, CDR2 YSLEER. The ends lost 1 base at V and 6 bases at J; junction bases unmatched: 0. As DNA, the CDR3 is TGCGCCAGCAGCCAAGCTAGCGGGGGGGCCGGGGAGCTGTTTTTT. Encoded protein: CASSQASGGAGELFF.

This clonotype turned up a few times. The chain carries TRBV27 and TRBJ2-7; D may correspond to TRBD1 or TRBD2 (7 bases each). Germline V gene lookup returns CDR1 MNHEY and CDR2 SMNVEV (reference sequence). V lost 3 bases to trimming and J lost 6 bases, with 18 bases between them. CDR3 length: 15 residues. The DNA of the CDR3 is TGTGCCAGCAGTTTGGGAGGGGGCGTTCTCCGCGAGCAGTACTTC. Its translation is CASSLGGGVLREQYF.

This chain uses TRBV6-1 with TRBJ1-2; TRBD1 might be the D (5 bases). The CDR3 loop spans 14 amino acids. V dropped 6 bases and J dropped 8 bases, with 19 bases sitting between them. Germline V lookup: CDR1 MNHNS, CDR2 SASEGT. CDR3 protein: CASRFPGRVGGYTF. The DNA for the CDR3 is TGTGCCAGCAGATTCCCGGGACGGGTAGGAGGCTACACCTTC.

This clonotype appeared a few times. The chain links TRBV4-1 to TRBJ2-1, with D maybe TRBD1 (6 bases). This CDR3 region has 15 residues. V dropped 0 bases and J dropped 7 bases, with 13 bases sitting between them. CDR1 is MGHRA and CDR2 is YSYEKL in the germline V gene. The CDR3 DNA sequence: TGCGCCAGCAGCCAAGATGGCAGGGGCGTGAATGAGCAGTTCTTC. Translated: CASSQDGRGVNEQFF.

The chain is built from TRBV4-3 and TRBJ1-6; maybe TRBD1 (6 bases). Germline V lookup: CDR1 LGHNA, CDR2 YSLEER. The V end lost 2 bases, the J end lost 0 bases, and 17 bases lay between the germline ends. The CDR3 covers 19 residues. CDR3 loop: CASSQLPQGRSSYNSPLHF. CDR3 DNA: TGCGCCAGCAGCCAACTACCACAGGGTCGGAGCTCCTATAATTCACCCCTCCACTTT.

In its sample, this clonotype was seen a few times. The chain joins TRBV10-3 to TRBJ2-1, with D perhaps TRBD1 or TRBD2 (6 bases each). Germline assignment: CDR1 ENHRY and CDR2 SYGVKD. Trimming left V 0 bases short and J 8 bases short, with 11 bases between. There are 14 residues in the CDR3. Written as DNA, the CDR3 is TGTGCCATCAGTGAGTCGAACAGGGAGGATGAGCAGTTCTTC. Translation: CAISESNREDEQFF.

The table lists this clonotype with a few counts. The J gene is TRBJ2-7, the V gene TRBV4-1, with D possibly matching TRBD1 (6 bases). Germline V CDR1 and CDR2: MGHRA, YSYEKL. V lost 4 bases and J 2 bases, leaving 27 bases between the germline ends. The CDR3 loop spans 19 amino acids. The CDR3 protein is CASSPRISLQGLFPYEQYF. In DNA form, the CDR3 reads TGCGCCAGCAGCCCAAGAATTTCCCTACAGGGTTTATTCCCCTACGAGCAGTACTTC.

The chain's CDR3 is CRPCASGANVLTF. Written as DNA, the CDR3 is TGCAGACCCTGCGCCTCTGGGGCCAACGTCCTGACTTTC. This rearrangement joins TRBV29-1 to TRBJ2-6; D gene unclear. The CDR3 consists of 13 residues. CDR1 and CDR2 from the germline V gene are SQVTM and ANQGSEA.

As to this clonotype: A much larger clone lies a single base off, so this may be a read error. The rearrangement links TRBV7-9 to TRBJ2-1, with D uncertain. V gave up 1 base and J gave up 0 bases, with 7 bases separating them. The CDR3 is made up of 15 amino acids. From germline, CDR1 is SEHNR and CDR2 FQNEAQ (reference sequence). CDR3 sequence reads: CASSLGNSSYNEQFF. In DNA, the CDR3 is TGTGCCAGCAGCTTAGGGAATAGCTCCTACAATGAGCAGTTCTTC.

CDR3 residues: CASSPRRGGSTDTQYF. In nucleotides, the CDR3 is TGCGCCAGCAGCCCCAGGAGAGGGGGGAGCACAGATACGCAGTATTTT. The chain is built from TRBV4-3 and TRBJ2-3; D possibly uses TRBD1 or TRBD2 (6 bases each). CDR1 and CDR2 (germline): LGHNA, YSLEER. The length of the CDR3 is 16 residues. V was clipped by 4 bases and J by 0 bases, with 14 bases between them.

The chain carries TRBV3-1 and TRBJ2-2, with D possibly matching TRBD2 (6 bases). CDR1 LGHDT and CDR2 YNNKEL come from the germline V gene (reference sequence). V was pared by 6 bases and J by 5 bases, with 19 bases between. The CDR3 consists of 16 residues. CDR3: CASRHSAGGWTGELFF. The CDR3, as DNA: TGTGCCAGCAGACATTCGGCCGGGGGATGGACCGGGGAGCTGTTTTTT.

V gene TRBV20-1 combines with J gene TRBJ1-2; 8 positions match TRBD1. The junction had 19 bases not matched to a gene; V was cut back by 5 bases and J by 5 bases. Per the germline V gene, CDR1 is DFQATT and CDR2 is SNEGSKA (reference sequence). CDR3 length equals 17 residues. The CDR3 DNA sequence: TGCAGTGCTGATGGGACAGGCGGCGGTGCCTCCGGATATGGCTACACCTTC. Translation: CSADGTGGGASGYGYTF.

CDR3 coding DNA: TGTGCCAGCAGCTTGAGGACAGGCAATGAGCAGTTCTTC. This codes for CASSLRTGNEQFF. The chain joins TRBV7-9 to TRBJ2-1; TRBD1 aligns across 7 bases. The germline gives CDR1 SEHNR, CDR2 FQNEAQ (reference sequence). The CDR3 runs 13 residues. The V segment lost 3 bases and the J segment 6 bases; nucleotides outside the gene matches: 2.

The chain uses TRBV5-6 and TRBJ2-5; 8 bases match TRBD1. In germline, CDR1 is SGHDT, CDR2 YYEEEE. The V gene end was trimmed by 1 base and the J gene end by 5 bases; junction bases not matched to a gene: 4. There are 14 residues in the CDR3. Written as DNA, the CDR3 is TGTGCCAGCAGCTTGTACAGGGGGTGGGAGACCCAGTACTTC. As protein: CASSLYRGWETQYF. Complete variable domain (other parts from reference TRBV5-6 and TRBJ2-5): DAGVTQSPTHLIKTRGQQVTLRCSPKSGHDTVSWYQQALGQGPQFIFQYYEEEERQRGNFPDRFSGHQFPNYSSELNVNALLLGDSALYLCASSLYRGWETQYFGPGTRLLVL.

The gene calls are TRBV29-1 and TRBJ2-3; D not certain. The CDR3 runs 13 residues. The V gene lost 3 bases and the J gene lost 1 base, with 8 bases spanning the gap. Germline V CDR1 and CDR2: SQVTM, ANQGSEA. The CDR3 here is CSVEGSRTDTQYF. DNA for the CDR3: TGCAGCGTTGAGGGCAGTCGCACAGATACGCAGTATTTT.

This rearrangement joins TRBV27 to TRBJ1-1; unclear D gene. Germline V gives CDR1 MNHEY, CDR2 SMNVEV (reference sequence). The CDR3 extends over 12 amino acids. V lost 8 bases, J lost 4 bases, and 11 bases lay in between. Written as DNA, the CDR3 is TGTGCCAGCTCACGTGGAAGCACTGAAGCTTTCTTT. Translation gives CASSRGSTEAFF.

The CDR3 DNA reads TGTGCCAGCAGCTTAGAGTGGACAGGGTCCTACGAGCAGTACTTC. This sequence encodes CASSLEWTGSYEQYF. The chain uses TRBV7-6 and TRBJ2-7; 8 nucleotides line up with TRBD1. CDR1 is SGHVS and CDR2 is FNYEAQ in the germline V gene. CDR3 length equals 15 residues. Germline trimming cut 1 base from V and 1 base from J; bases unmatched to any gene: 3.

The chain joins TRBV20-1 to TRBJ1-3; 7 bases are a match to TRBD1. The CDR3 spans 14 residues. Trimming at V came to 4 bases and at J to 0 bases, leaving 3 bases not matched to a gene. Germline CDR1 DFQATT, CDR2 SNEGSKA (reference sequence). The CDR3 reads CSATGTDSGNTIYF. CDR3 DNA: TGCAGTGCTACTGGGACAGACTCTGGAAACACCATATATTTT.

This clonotype was seen only a few times. The chain is built from TRBV5-8 and TRBJ1-2; D gene unclear. There are 14 residues in the CDR3. CDR1 and CDR2 (germline): SGHTS, YDEGEE. The ends were cut back, 0 bases at V and 6 bases at J, with 12 bases in the middle. The CDR3 protein is CASSLAETLDGYTF. Written as DNA, the CDR3 is TGTGCCAGCAGCTTGGCGGAAACGTTGGATGGCTACACCTTC.

This clonotype turned up a few times. The chain is built from TRBV5-1 and TRBJ1-4; no clear D gene. The CDR3 runs to 12 residues. Germline CDR1 is SGHRS and CDR2 is YFSETQ. V gave up 0 bases and J gave up 8 bases, with 5 bases separating them. CDR3 loop: CASSLDSEKLFF. The CDR3 nucleotides are TGCGCCAGCAGCTTGGACAGCGAAAAACTGTTTTTT. The whole variable domain, remainder taken from reference TRBV5-1 and TRBJ1-4, is KAGVTQTPRYLIKTRGQQVTLSCSPISGHRSVSWYQQTPGQGLQFLFEYFSETQRNKGNFPGRFSGRQFSNSRSEMNVSTLELGDSALYLCASSLDSEKLFFGSGTQLSVL.

This clonotype has only a few counts. The rearrangement links TRBV5-1 to TRBJ2-1; possible D gene TRBD2, 6 bases. The CDR3 consists of 15 residues. The germline V and J ends were trimmed by 4 bases and 3 bases, with 14 bases remaining between them. Germline CDR1 is SGHRS and CDR2 is YFSETQ. DNA for the CDR3: TGCGCCAGCAGCGCGGAGATGCGGGGCTACAATGAGCAGTTCTTC. It is translated as CASSAEMRGYNEQFF. Full variable domain (remainder filled in from reference TRBV5-1 and TRBJ2-1): KAGVTQTPRYLIKTRGQQVTLSCSPISGHRSVSWYQQTPGQGLQFLFEYFSETQRNKGNFPGRFSGRQFSNSRSEMNVSTLELGDSALYLCASSAEMRGYNEQFFGPGTRLTVL.

The chain joins TRBV2 to TRBJ2-5; D is uncertain. Germline CDR1 reads SNHLY; CDR2 reads FYNNEI. The CDR3 spans 13 residues. Trimming cost V 4 bases and J 4 bases, with 10 bases left between them. CDR3 loop: CASSVRVVETQYF. DNA of the CDR3: TGTGCCAGCAGTGTTAGGGTTGTAGAGACCCAGTACTTC.

The chain couples TRBV6-6 to TRBJ2-7; D is unclear. Germline CDR1 is MNHNY and CDR2 is SVGAGI (reference sequence). This CDR3 is 13 amino acids long. V shed 6 bases and J shed 8 bases, with 17 bases lying between them. Written as DNA, the CDR3 is TGTGCCAGCAGCCCCGATCCTACCTCCCAGCAGTACTTC. It yields the protein CASSPDPTSQQYF.

The table lists this clonotype with a few counts. This chain connects TRBV12-3 or TRBV12-4 to TRBJ1-4; D unresolved. The germline V and J ends were trimmed by 3 bases and 11 bases, with 10 bases remaining between them. CDR3 length equals 12 residues. This chain's CDR3 is CASSFGVSKLFF. CDR3 coding DNA: TGTGCCAGCAGTTTCGGGGTGTCGAAACTGTTTTTT.